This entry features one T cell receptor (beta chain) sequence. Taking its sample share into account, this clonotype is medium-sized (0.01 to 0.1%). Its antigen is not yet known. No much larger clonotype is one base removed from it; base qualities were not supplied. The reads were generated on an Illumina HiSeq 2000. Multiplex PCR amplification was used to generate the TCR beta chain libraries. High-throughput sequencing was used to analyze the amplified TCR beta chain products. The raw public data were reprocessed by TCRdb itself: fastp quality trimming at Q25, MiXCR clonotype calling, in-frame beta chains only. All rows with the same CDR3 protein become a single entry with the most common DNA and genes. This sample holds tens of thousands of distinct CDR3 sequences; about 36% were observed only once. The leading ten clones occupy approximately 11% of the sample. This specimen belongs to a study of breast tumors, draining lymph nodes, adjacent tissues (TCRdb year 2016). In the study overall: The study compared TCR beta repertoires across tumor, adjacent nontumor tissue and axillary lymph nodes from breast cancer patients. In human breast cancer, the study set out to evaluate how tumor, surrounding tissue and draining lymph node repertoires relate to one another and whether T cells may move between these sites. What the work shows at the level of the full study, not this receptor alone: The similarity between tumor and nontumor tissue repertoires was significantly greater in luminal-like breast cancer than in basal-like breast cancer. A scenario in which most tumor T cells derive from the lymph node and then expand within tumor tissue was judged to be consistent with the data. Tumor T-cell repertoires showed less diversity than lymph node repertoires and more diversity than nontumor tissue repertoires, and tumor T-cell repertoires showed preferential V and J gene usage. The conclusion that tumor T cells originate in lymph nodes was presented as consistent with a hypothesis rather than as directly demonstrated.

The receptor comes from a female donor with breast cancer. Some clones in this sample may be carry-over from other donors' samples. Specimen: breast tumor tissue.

The sequence in DNA is TGTGCCAGCAGCCGACAAGGGACTAGCCTTGAGGGGTACTTC. The resulting protein is CASSRQGTSLEGYF. This chain joins TRBV7-9 to TRBJ2-5; 9 nucleotides in the junction match TRBD2. CDR1 and CDR2 are drawn from the germline V gene (reference sequence): SEHNR, FQNEAQ. Taken from cysteine to phenylalanine, the CDR3 has 14 residues. Only CDR3 DNA remains: 42 bases, in frame from the first base. V is pruned by 5 bases and J by 13 bases, leaving 14 bases of the junction without a gene match.